This T cell receptor beta chain is from a study of T cell repertoires in cytomegalovirus infection. Study observations and caveats: Summed frequency of public TCR beta families distinguished CMV carriers with the relevant HLA. It was HLA-C-restricted CMV-specific TCR beta clonotypes that dominated the response ex vivo.

This CDR3 spans 15 amino acids. V shed 5 bases, J shed 2 bases, and the junction held 5 bases outside the gene matches. CDR1 and CDR2 from the germline V gene are MNHNY and SVGAGI (reference sequence). As regards this clonotype: The antigen is not known.

MiXCR, applied by TCRdb to the reads, yields one record per CDR3 protein. The profile shows around 290,000 distinct CDR3 sequences, roughly 25% of them singletons. The sequence derives from a human donor in good health (CMV status not recorded). Some clones in this sample may be carry-over from other donors' samples. V and J are TRBV6-6 and TRBJ2-7, with 11 bases that match TRBD1. The sequencing sample was made of PBMCs. DNA of the CDR3: TGTGCCAGCAGTCAGGACAGGGGGCTAGCCTACGAGCAGTACTTC. This gives the protein CASSQDRGLAYEQYF.